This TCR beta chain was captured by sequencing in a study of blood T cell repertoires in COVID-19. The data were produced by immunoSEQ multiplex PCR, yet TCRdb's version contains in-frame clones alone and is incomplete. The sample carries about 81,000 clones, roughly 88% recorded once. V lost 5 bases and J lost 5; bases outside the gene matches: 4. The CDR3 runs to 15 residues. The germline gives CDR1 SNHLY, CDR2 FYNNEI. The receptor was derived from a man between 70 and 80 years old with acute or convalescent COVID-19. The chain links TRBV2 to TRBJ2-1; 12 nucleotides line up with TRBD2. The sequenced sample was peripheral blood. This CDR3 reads CASSQRTSGNNEQFF. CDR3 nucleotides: TGTGCCAGCAGTCAACGGACTAGCGGGAACAATGAGCAGTTCTTC.